This TCR beta chain appears in the sequencing data of a study of tumor and adjacent non-tumor tissue in lung cancer. CDR3 size: 13 residues. Germline V gene sequence: CDR1 DFQATT, CDR2 SNEGSKA (reference sequence). V lost 2 bases, J lost 4 bases, and 11 bases lay in between. No cell sorting was done before RNA was extracted from the tissue. A modified ARM-PCR protocol with three rounds of nested PCR amplified TCRbeta. TCRdb re-derived calls from the multiplex PCR reads in MiXCR, one entry per CDR3 protein. The sample lists 60,000 to 90,000 distinct CDR3 sequences, around 74% occurring once. Turning to this clonotype: Its antigen is undetermined.

Study conclusions and caveats: Patients with more diverse tumor TCRs had worse survival. Tumor tissue had significantly higher TCR diversity than normal lung.

This clonotype was sampled from a woman in her forties or fifties with non-small cell lung cancer. The chain has TRBV20-1 and TRBJ1-2; D not certain. Sequences were obtained from lung tumor tissue. CDR3 region: CSARHKDFYGYTF. The CDR3 nucleotides read TGCAGTGCTAGACATAAGGATTTCTATGGCTACACCTTC.